This TCR beta chain was recorded in a study of OX40 agonist ivuxolimab in advanced cancers. For the study at large: Partial response was recorded in three patients: one hepatocellular carcinoma and two cutaneous melanoma cases.

Overall study findings and caveats: At 0.1 to 3.0 mg/kg, clonal expansion of CD4+ and CD8+ blood T cells had occurred by week 6.

Assay used: immunoSEQ multiplex PCR; TCRdb lists only in-frame clones, some missing. The sample includes approximately 60,000 clones, approximately 91% of them seen just once. As for this clone: Its antigen is as yet unknown.

Losses at the gene ends were 3 bases for V and 4 bases for J; bases not matched to a gene: 10. CDR1 MGHRA and CDR2 YSYEKL come from the germline V gene. The CDR3 is made up of 16 amino acids. V is TRBV4-1 and J is TRBJ2-5; 8 bases agree with TRBD1. Sequenced here: CD4+ or CD8+ T cells sorted from blood, sampled in a trial of the OX40 agonist ivuxolimab. The receptor was derived from an adult with an advanced solid tumor such as melanoma, head and neck, liver or kidney cancer. The CDR3 protein is CASSHLSQTGVETQYF. In DNA form, the CDR3 reads TGCGCCAGCAGCCACCTGTCTCAGACAGGGGTAGAGACCCAGTACTTC.